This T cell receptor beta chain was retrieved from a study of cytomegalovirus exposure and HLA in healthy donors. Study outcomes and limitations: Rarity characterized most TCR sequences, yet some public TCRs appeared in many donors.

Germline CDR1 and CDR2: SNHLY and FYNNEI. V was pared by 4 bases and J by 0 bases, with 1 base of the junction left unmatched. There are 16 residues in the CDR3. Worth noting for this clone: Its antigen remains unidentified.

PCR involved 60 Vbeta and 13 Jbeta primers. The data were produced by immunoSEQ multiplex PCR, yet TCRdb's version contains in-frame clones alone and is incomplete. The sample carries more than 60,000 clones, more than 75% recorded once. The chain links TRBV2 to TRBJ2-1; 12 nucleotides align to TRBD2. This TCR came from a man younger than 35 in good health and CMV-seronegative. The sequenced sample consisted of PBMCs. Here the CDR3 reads CASSVTSGSSYNEQFF. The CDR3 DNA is TGTGCCAGCAGTGTGACTAGCGGGAGCTCCTACAATGAGCAGTTCTTC.